The clone carrying this T cell receptor beta chain turned up a few times. Its antigen remains unknown. The CDR3 covers 15 residues. Germline CDR1 is SEHNR and CDR2 is FQNEAQ (reference sequence). cDNA libraries for TCR beta contained unique molecular identifiers. One entry per CDR3 protein, called by TCRdb with MiXCR from the PCR reads. The sample yields roughly 650,000 distinct CDR3 sequences, about 60% seen once. This sample is part of a study of post-analysis software for immune sequencing data. Study observations and caveats: Compared with controls, patients had more of about five TRBV segments, including TRBV5-6, TRBV5-1 and TRBV20-1.

Sequencing was carried out using blood. The TCR comes from a girl aged 2 to 9 with multiple sclerosis. The chain combines TRBV7-9 with TRBJ2-7, with D unclear. The tail of the sequence fits TRBJ2-5 better, so the J call may be wrong. CDR3 loop: CASSLAATLGETQYF. CDR3 sequence (DNA): TGTGCCAGCAGCTTAGCGGCAACCCTGGGAGAGACCCAGTACTTC.